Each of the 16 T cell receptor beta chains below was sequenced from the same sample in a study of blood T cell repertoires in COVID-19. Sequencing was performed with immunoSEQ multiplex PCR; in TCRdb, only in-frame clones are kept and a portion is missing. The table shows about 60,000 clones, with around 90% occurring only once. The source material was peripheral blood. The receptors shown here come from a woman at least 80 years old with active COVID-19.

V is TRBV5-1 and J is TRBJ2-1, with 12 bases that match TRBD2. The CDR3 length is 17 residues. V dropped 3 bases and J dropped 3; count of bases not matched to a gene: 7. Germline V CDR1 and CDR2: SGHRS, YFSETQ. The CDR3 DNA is TGCGCCAGCAGCTCGCTAGCGGGGGGGCCCATCTACAATGAGCAGTTCTTC. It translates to CASSSLAGGPIYNEQFF.

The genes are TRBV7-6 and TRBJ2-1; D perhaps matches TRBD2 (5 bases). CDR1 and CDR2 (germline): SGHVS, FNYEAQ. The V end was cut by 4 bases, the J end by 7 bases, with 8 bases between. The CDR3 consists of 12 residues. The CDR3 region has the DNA TGTGCCAGCAGCTACACTAGGAATGAGCAGTTCTTC. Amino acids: CASSYTRNEQFF.

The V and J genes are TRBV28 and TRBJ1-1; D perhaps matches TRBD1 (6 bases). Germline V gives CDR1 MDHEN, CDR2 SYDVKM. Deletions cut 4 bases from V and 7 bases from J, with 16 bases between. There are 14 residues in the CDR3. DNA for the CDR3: TGTGCCAGCAGTTCACTTACAGGGATTCTTGAAGCTTTCTTT. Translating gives CASSSLTGILEAFF. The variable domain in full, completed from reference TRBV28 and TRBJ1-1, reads DVKVTQSSRYLVKRTGEKVFLECVQDMDHENMFWYRQDPGLGLRLIYFSYDVKMKEKGDIPEGYSVSREKKERFSLILESASTNQTSMYLCASSSLTGILEAFFGQGTRLTVV.

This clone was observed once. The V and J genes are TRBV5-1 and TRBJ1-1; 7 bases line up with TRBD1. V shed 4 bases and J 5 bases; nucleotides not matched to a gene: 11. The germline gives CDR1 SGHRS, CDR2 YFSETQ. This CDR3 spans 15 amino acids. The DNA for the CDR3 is TGCGCCAGCAGCCAACCGGACAGGCGTGTAACTGAAGCTTTCTTT. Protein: CASSQPDRRVTEAFF.

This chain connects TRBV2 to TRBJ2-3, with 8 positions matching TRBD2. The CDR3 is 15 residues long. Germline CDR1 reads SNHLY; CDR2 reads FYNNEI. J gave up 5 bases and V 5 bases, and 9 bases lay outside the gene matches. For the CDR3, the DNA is TGTGCCAGCAGTACCGGGACTAGAGTAAGAGATACGCAGTATTTT. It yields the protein CASSTGTRVRDTQYF. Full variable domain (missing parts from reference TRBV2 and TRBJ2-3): EPEVTQTPSHQVTQMGQEVILRCVPISNHLYFYWYRQILGQKVEFLVSFYNNEISEKSEIFDDQFSVERPDGSNFTLKIRSTKLEDSAMYFCASSTGTRVRDTQYFGPGTRLTVL.

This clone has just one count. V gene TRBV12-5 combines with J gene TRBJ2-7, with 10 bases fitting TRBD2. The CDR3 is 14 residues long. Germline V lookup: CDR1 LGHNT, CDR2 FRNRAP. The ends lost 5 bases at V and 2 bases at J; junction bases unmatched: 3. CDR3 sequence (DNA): TGTGCTAGTGGTCGAAGCGGGGGGGCCTACGAGCAGTACTTC. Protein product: CASGRSGGAYEQYF.

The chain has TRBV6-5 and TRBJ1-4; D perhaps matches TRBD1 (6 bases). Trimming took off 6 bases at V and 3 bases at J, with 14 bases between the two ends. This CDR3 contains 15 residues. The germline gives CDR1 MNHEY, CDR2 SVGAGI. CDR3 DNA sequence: TGTGCCAGCAGGGTTAACAGGGCCCCTAATGAAAAACTGTTTTTT. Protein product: CASRVNRAPNEKLFF.

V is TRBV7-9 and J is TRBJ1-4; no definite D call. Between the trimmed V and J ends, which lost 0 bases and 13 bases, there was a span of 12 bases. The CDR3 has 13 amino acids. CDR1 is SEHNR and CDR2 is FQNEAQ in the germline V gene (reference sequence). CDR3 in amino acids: CASSLAHPTGLFF. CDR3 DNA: TGTGCCAGCAGCTTAGCGCACCCCACCGGACTGTTTTTT.

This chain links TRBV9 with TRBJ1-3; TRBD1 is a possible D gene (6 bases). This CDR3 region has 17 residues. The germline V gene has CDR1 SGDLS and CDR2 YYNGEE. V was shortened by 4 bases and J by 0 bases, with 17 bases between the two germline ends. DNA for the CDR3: TGTGCCAGCAGCCCAACCCGAGGGACACCCTCTGGAAACACCATATATTTT. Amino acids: CASSPTRGTPSGNTIYF.

The CDR3 sequence: CASNPGDRDYEQYF. The DNA of the CDR3 is TGTGCCAGCAACCCGGGAGACAGGGACTACGAGCAGTACTTC. The gene calls are TRBV28 and TRBJ2-7; possibly TRBD1 for D (7 bases). Per the germline V gene, CDR1 is MDHEN and CDR2 is SYDVKM. The CDR3 totals 14 residues. The V and J ends lost 7 bases and 3 bases respectively, with 16 bases between them.

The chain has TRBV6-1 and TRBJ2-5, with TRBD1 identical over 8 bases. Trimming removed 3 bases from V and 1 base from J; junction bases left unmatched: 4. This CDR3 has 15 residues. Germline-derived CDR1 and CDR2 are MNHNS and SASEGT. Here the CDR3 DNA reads TGTGCCAGCAGTGAGACAGGGGCCCCCCAAGAGACCCAGTACTTC. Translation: CASSETGAPQETQYF.

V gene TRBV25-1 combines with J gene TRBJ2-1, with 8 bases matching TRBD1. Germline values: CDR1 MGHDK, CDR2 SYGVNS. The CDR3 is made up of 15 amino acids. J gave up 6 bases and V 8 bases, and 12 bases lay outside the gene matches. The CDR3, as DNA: TGTGCCAGCTCCCTCGACAGGGGAGGAGGCAATGAGCAGTTCTTC. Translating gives CASSLDRGGGNEQFF.

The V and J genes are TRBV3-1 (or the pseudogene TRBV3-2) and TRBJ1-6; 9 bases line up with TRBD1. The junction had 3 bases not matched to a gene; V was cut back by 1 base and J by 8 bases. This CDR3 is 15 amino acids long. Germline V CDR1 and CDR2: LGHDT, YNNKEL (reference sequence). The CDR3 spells CASSQVQGADSPLHF. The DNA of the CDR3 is TGTGCCAGCAGCCAAGTACAGGGGGCTGATTCACCCCTCCACTTT.

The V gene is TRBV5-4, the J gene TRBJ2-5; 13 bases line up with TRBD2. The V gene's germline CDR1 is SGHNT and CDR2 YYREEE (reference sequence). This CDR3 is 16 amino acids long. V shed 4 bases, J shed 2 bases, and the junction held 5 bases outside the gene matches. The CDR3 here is CASSPGLAGFQETQYF. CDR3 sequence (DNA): TGTGCCAGCAGCCCGGGACTAGCGGGGTTTCAAGAGACCCAGTACTTC.

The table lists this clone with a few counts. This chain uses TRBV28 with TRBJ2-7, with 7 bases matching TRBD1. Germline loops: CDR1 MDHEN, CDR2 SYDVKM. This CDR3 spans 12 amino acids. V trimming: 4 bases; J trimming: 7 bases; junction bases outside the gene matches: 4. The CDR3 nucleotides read TGTGCCAGCAGTTCCTCGGGACAGGAGCAGTACTTC. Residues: CASSSSGQEQYF.

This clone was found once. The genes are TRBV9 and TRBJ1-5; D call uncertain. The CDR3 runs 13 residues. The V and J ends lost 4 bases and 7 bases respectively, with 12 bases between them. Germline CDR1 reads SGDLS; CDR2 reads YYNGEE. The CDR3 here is CASSLDYSQPQHF. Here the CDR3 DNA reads TGTGCCAGCAGCCTCGACTACAGCCAGCCCCAGCATTTT.